Presented here are 18 T cell receptor beta chains from one specimen sequenced in a study of shared clonotypes between healthy human individuals. Profiled with immunoSEQ multiplex PCR; TCRdb holds only in-frame clones, not every one. Here the sample spans about 2 million clones, approximately 94% being singletons. Cells designated naive CD8 were CD45RO-negative and were positively selected for CCR7, with terminally differentiated effector memory CD45RA+ cells excluded. The material sequenced was naive CD8+ T cells sorted from blood. The source is a young man in good health.

This sequence joins TRBV2 and TRBJ1-1; D uncertain. Looked up from germline, CDR1 is SNHLY and CDR2 is FYNNEI. Trimming took 8 bases from V and 1 from J, leaving 2 bases between them. The CDR3 totals 10 residues. The CDR3 bases are TGTGCCAGCGCGAACACTGAAGCTTTCTTT. Translation: CASANTEAFF.

The rearrangement links TRBV9 to TRBJ2-7; D perhaps matches TRBD1 (6 bases). The CDR3 spans 14 residues. Germline values: CDR1 SGDLS, CDR2 YYNGEE. Trimming left V 0 bases short and J 5 bases short, with 12 bases between. Written as DNA, the CDR3 is TGTGCCAGCAGCGTAGGGTCAGGGGCCCACGAGCAGTACTTC. It encodes CASSVGSGAHEQYF.

The chain joins TRBV28 to TRBJ1-1, with D uncertain. Germline V gives CDR1 MDHEN, CDR2 SYDVKM. Trimming removed 3 bases at V and 2 bases at J, with 13 bases between. The CDR3 has 15 residues. The CDR3 spells CASSLGKEGNTEAFF. CDR3 DNA sequence: TGTGCCAGCAGTTTGGGAAAAGAGGGTAACACTGAAGCTTTCTTT. The full variable domain, in which reference TRBV28 and TRBJ1-1 provide the parts outside the CDR3, is DVKVTQSSRYLVKRTGEKVFLECVQDMDHENMFWYRQDPGLGLRLIYFSYDVKMKEKGDIPEGYSVSREKKERFSLILESASTNQTSMYLCASSLGKEGNTEAFFGQGTRLTVV.

A single count supports this clone. This chain uses TRBV6-5 with TRBJ2-7; 8 bases line up with TRBD1. CDR1 MNHEY and CDR2 SVGAGI come from the germline V gene. V was clipped by 2 bases and J by 5 bases; unmatched bases: 5. The CDR3 has 14 amino acids. The CDR3 protein is CASSYQGAINEQYF. The DNA for the CDR3 is TGTGCCAGCAGTTACCAGGGGGCAATTAACGAGCAGTACTTC.

The chain links TRBV6-1 to TRBJ1-6; D gene ambiguous. CDR1 and CDR2 from the germline V gene are MNHNS and SASEGT. V shed 4 bases and J shed 4 bases, with 14 bases lying between them. The CDR3 length is 16 residues. CDR3 sequence (DNA): TGTGCCAGCAGTGCGGACGGATCAACGTATAATTCACCCCTCCACTTT. Translation: CASSADGSTYNSPLHF.

The chain employs TRBV29-1 and TRBJ1-1, with a tentative D call TRBD1 (5 bases). The CDR3 is 12 amino acids. CDR1 is SQVTM, CDR2 ANQGSEA, per germline. V was cut by 4 bases and J by 6 bases, with 12 bases left in between. CDR3 loop: CSVVIGDPEAFF. The CDR3 region has the DNA TGCAGCGTTGTCATCGGGGACCCTGAAGCTTTCTTT.

The chain is built from TRBV7-9 and TRBJ1-2, with 7 bases lining up with TRBD1. After removal of 5 bases from V and 6 bases from J, the junction contained 9 bases not matched to a gene. Germline V gene data show CDR1 as SEHNR and CDR2 as FQNEAQ (reference sequence). This CDR3 region has 14 residues. The CDR3 spells CASSQEQGLNGYTF. The CDR3 bases are TGTGCCAGCAGCCAAGAACAGGGGTTAAATGGCTACACCTTC.

About this clone itself: Other DNA variants within this sample encode the same CDR3. V is TRBV30 and J is TRBJ1-5, with D possibly TRBD1 on 5 matching bases. The CDR3 length is 14 residues. The germline V and J ends were trimmed by 0 bases and 5 bases, with 11 bases remaining between them. Per germline, CDR1 GTSNPN and CDR2 SVGIG (reference sequence). CDR3 nucleotides: TGTGCCTGGAGTGTTGGGCAGGGCCATCAGCCCCAGCATTTT. Residues: CAWSVGQGHQPQHF.

This chain links TRBV4-3 with TRBJ2-1, with D uncertain. Trimming cost V 4 bases and J 0 bases, with 10 bases left between them. Germline values: CDR1 LGHNA, CDR2 YSLEER. The CDR3 spans 15 residues. CDR3 nucleotides: TGCGCCAGCAGCCTCGACACGAGCTCCTACAATGAGCAGTTCTTC. This sequence encodes CASSLDTSSYNEQFF.

The chain links TRBV2 to TRBJ1-1; D is undetermined. The V gene lost 3 bases and the J gene lost 10 bases, with 24 bases spanning the gap. This CDR3 is 16 amino acids long. CDR1 and CDR2 from the germline V gene are SNHLY and FYNNEI. The CDR3 nucleotides are TGTGCCAGCAGTGAGGGTGAGAGCGCACTAGGATCGAGAGCTTTCTTT. Encoded protein: CASSEGESALGSRAFF.

CDR3 bases: TGTGCCAGCAGCTTAACGGCGGGTAGCGCCTACGAGCAGTACTTC. Translating gives CASSLTAGSAYEQYF. This chain uses TRBV7-3 with TRBJ2-7; D is perhaps TRBD2 (5 bases). Germline assignment: CDR1 SGHTA and CDR2 FQGTGA. This CDR3 is built from 15 residues. Trimming took 0 bases from V and 2 from J, leaving 11 bases between them.

Regarding this clone: The sample holds other DNA sequences that translate to the same CDR3. The chain employs TRBV5-1 and TRBJ2-7; D ambiguous. The CDR3 runs 14 residues. V lost 0 bases, J lost 2 bases, and 9 bases lay in between. Germline values: CDR1 SGHRS, CDR2 YFSETQ. The chain's CDR3 is CASSLAGDPYEQYF. The CDR3 DNA reads TGCGCCAGCAGCTTGGCAGGCGATCCCTACGAGCAGTACTTC.

This sequence joins TRBV30 and TRBJ1-6; D uncertain. CDR1 is GTSNPN, CDR2 SVGIG, per germline (reference sequence). The CDR3 covers 18 residues. V lost 0 bases, J lost 5 bases, and 20 bases lay in between. The chain's CDR3 is CAWSVSYLWSPHNSPLHF. In DNA, the CDR3 is TGTGCCTGGAGTGTATCTTACTTATGGAGTCCCCATAATTCACCCCTCCACTTT.

V is TRBV7-2 and J is TRBJ2-7; no clear D gene. CDR3 length: 11 amino acids. Germline loops: CDR1 SGHTA, CDR2 FQGNSA. V lost 1 base to trimming and J lost 7 bases, with 5 bases between them. The CDR3 loop is CASSLGAEQYF. CDR3 bases: TGTGCCAGCAGCTTAGGGGCTGAGCAGTACTTC.

The chain links TRBV2 to TRBJ1-1; D uncertain. Trimming left V 1 base short and J 5 bases short, with 5 bases between. Per the germline V gene, CDR1 is SNHLY and CDR2 is FYNNEI. This CDR3 is 12 amino acids long. The CDR3 DNA follows: TGTGCCAGCAGTGAAGACGTAACTGAAGCTTTCTTT. As protein: CASSEDVTEAFF.

V is TRBV5-6 and J is TRBJ2-1; TRBD1 matches 9 bases. V lost 4 bases, J lost 3 bases, and 5 bases stayed unmatched. Germline V CDR1 and CDR2: SGHDT, YYEEEE. This CDR3 has 15 amino acids. CDR3 DNA sequence: TGTGCCAGCAGCCCATGGGACAGGGACTACAATGAGCAGTTCTTC. Translation gives CASSPWDRDYNEQFF.

CDR3 in amino acids: CASSRDYIVQFF. The CDR3, as DNA: TGTGCCAGCAGTCGGGACTACATCGTCCAGTTCTTC. This chain joins TRBV5-6 and TRBJ2-1; the match to TRBD2 covers 7 bases. J lost 13 bases, V lost 5 bases, and 9 bases had no gene match. The CDR3 has 12 amino acids. Germline CDR1 is SGHDT and CDR2 is YYEEEE.

This chain links TRBV7-9 with TRBJ2-4, with D perhaps TRBD1 or TRBD2 (5 bases each). The germline V and J ends were trimmed by 2 bases and 0 bases, with 14 bases remaining between them. The CDR3 totals 17 residues. Germline CDR1 is SEHNR and CDR2 is FQNEAQ (reference sequence). The CDR3 loop is CASSLYEGRLAKNIQYF. The CDR3 DNA reads as TGTGCCAGCAGCTTATATGAGGGGCGACTAGCCAAAAACATTCAGTACTTC. Full variable domain (remainder filled in from reference TRBV7-9 and TRBJ2-4): DTGVSQNPRHKITKRGQNVTFRCDPISEHNRLYWYRQTLGQGPEFLTYFQNEAQLEKSRLLSDRFSAERPKGSFSTLEIQRTEQGDSAMYLCASSLYEGRLAKNIQYFGAGTRLSVL.